These T cell receptor beta chains were read from a single sample in a study of blood T cell repertoires in COVID-19. Profiled with immunoSEQ multiplex PCR; TCRdb holds only in-frame clones, not every one. The sample includes 55,000 to 70,000 clones, around 87% seen only once; the top ten take about 6.3%. Input material: peripheral blood. Receptors were obtained from a man aged 55 to 70 with acute or convalescent COVID-19. The CDR3 runs from the conserved cysteine through the conserved F or W. Each record gives: clone size, J gene, D gene, V gene, CDR3 length, CDR3 protein, CDR3 DNA. A D gene is named only where the DNA matches it firmly. Size values are once, few and many counts, or a class for expanded clones, and some rows have none.

size: -; J: TRBJ1-3; D: -; V: TRBV4-1; length: 13; CDR3: CASSQDTRNTIYF; DNA: TGCGCCAGCAGCCAAGATACCAGGAACACCATATATTTT
size: -; J: TRBJ1-6; D: -; V: TRBV6-1; length: 15; CDR3: CASSEKVGSGSPLHF; DNA: TGTGCCAGCAGTGAAAAGGTTGGTTCGGGTTCACCCCTCCACTTT
size: few; J: TRBJ1-3; D: -; V: TRBV5-4; length: 17; CDR3: CASSLAPMGSSGNTIYF; DNA: TGTGCCAGCAGCTTGGCTCCCATGGGGAGCTCTGGAAACACCATATATTTT
size: medium-sized; J: TRBJ2-7; D: -; V: TRBV5-6; length: 14; CDR3: CASSPQTTLYEQYF; DNA: TGTGCCAGCAGCCCACAGACAACTCTCTACGAGCAGTACTTC
size: -; J: TRBJ2-3; D: -; V: TRBV4-1; length: 16; CDR3: CASSHPFGGSTDTQYF; DNA: TGCGCCAGCAGCCACCCCTTTGGGGGGAGCACAGATACGCAGTATTTT
size: -; J: TRBJ1-4; D: -; V: TRBV6-5; length: 14; CDR3: CASSFSGGDEKLFF; DNA: TGTGCCAGCAGTTTTTCGGGAGGGGATGAAAAACTGTTTTTT
size: -; J: TRBJ1-1; D: TRBD1; V: TRBV19; length: 15; CDR3: CASSLRQGLGTEAFF; DNA: TGTGCCAGTAGTCTTAGACAGGGCCTGGGCACTGAAGCTTTCTTT
size: once; J: TRBJ1-2; D: TRBD1; V: TRBV3-1/TRBV3-2; length: 16; CDR3: CASSQSGTGGSYGYTF; DNA: TGTGCCAGCAGCCAATCCGGGACAGGGGGCAGCTATGGCTACACCTTC
size: -; J: TRBJ1-1; D: -; V: TRBV5-6; length: 16; CDR3: CASSWGLGTMNTEAFF; DNA: TGTGCCAGCAGCTGGGGGCTGGGCACTATGAACACTGAAGCTTTCTTT
size: -; J: TRBJ2-2; D: -; V: TRBV7-8; length: 14; CDR3: CASSPMTNTGELFF; DNA: TGTGCCAGCAGCCCTATGACGAACACCGGGGAGCTGTTTTTT
size: once; J: TRBJ1-1; D: -; V: TRBV19; length: 12; CDR3: CASSIDQTEAFF; DNA: TGTGCCAGTAGTATAGACCAAACTGAAGCTTTCTTT
size: -; J: TRBJ2-1; D: TRBD2; V: TRBV6-4; length: 20; CDR3: CASSDKVELAGGRWGNEQFF; DNA: TGTGCCAGCAGTGACAAGGTAGAGCTAGCGGGGGGAAGGTGGGGCAATGAGCAGTTCTTC
size: -; J: TRBJ2-7; D: TRBD1; V: TRBV7-6; length: 17; CDR3: CASSLGRTGTGADEQYF; DNA: TGTGCCAGCAGCTTAGGTAGGACCGGGACAGGGGCTGACGAGCAGTACTTC
size: -; J: TRBJ2-1; D: -; V: TRBV24-1; length: 14; CDR3: CATSDLHGGNEQFF; DNA: TGTGCCACCAGTGATTTGCACGGGGGCAATGAGCAGTTCTTC
size: once; J: TRBJ2-1; D: -; V: TRBV6-2/TRBV6-3; length: 16; CDR3: CASSHLAGQGLFEQFF; DNA: TGTGCCAGCAGCCATCTAGCGGGACAGGGGTTGTTTGAGCAGTTCTTC
size: -; J: TRBJ2-6; D: TRBD1; V: TRBV10-3; length: 15; CDR3: CAISTGGAGANVLTF; DNA: TGTGCCATCAGCACAGGGGGCGCTGGGGCCAACGTCCTGACTTTC
size: -; J: TRBJ2-7; D: -; V: TRBV18; length: 13; CDR3: CASSGTRGGEQYF; DNA: TGTGCCAGCTCAGGGACAAGGGGTGGAGAGCAGTACTTC
size: few; J: TRBJ1-1; D: TRBD1; V: TRBV27; length: 15; CDR3: CASTLDRAGRSEAFF; DNA: TGTGCCAGCACCCTAGACAGGGCGGGGAGGTCTGAAGCTTTCTTT
size: -; J: TRBJ2-6; D: TRBD1; V: TRBV11-3; length: 18; CDR3: CASSPGPRGPSGANVLTF; DNA: TGTGCCAGCAGCCCAGGCCCCAGGGGGCCCTCTGGGGCCAACGTCCTGACTTTC
size: -; J: TRBJ1-5; D: -; V: TRBV21-1; length: 15; CDR3: CASSKASTPYQPQHF; DNA: TGTGCCAGCAGCAAAGCGTCAACCCCCTACCAGCCCCAGCATTTT
size: medium-sized; J: TRBJ2-7; D: TRBD1; V: TRBV11-2; length: 14; CDR3: CASSLRQGAYEQYF; DNA: TGTGCCAGCAGCTTACGGCAGGGGGCCTACGAGCAGTACTTC
size: -; J: TRBJ2-2; D: -; V: TRBV7-9; length: 15; CDR3: CASSIPQGGAGELFF; DNA: TGTGCCAGCAGCATCCCCCAGGGTGGGGCCGGGGAGCTGTTTTTT
size: -; J: TRBJ2-6; D: -; V: TRBV6-2/TRBV6-3; length: 15; CDR3: CASSLGILGANVLTF; DNA: TGTGCCAGCAGTCTGGGCATTCTGGGGGCCAACGTCCTGACTTTC
size: -; J: TRBJ1-2; D: -; V: TRBV5-4; length: 13; CDR3: CASSFRANYGYTF; DNA: TGTGCCAGCAGCTTCCGAGCTAACTATGGCTACACCTTC
size: few; J: TRBJ2-2; D: -; V: TRBV6-2/TRBV6-3; length: 15; CDR3: CASSQGTSNTGELFF; DNA: TGTGCCAGCAGCCAGGGGACATCGAACACCGGGGAGCTGTTTTTT
size: -; J: TRBJ1-1; D: -; V: TRBV7-8; length: 14; CDR3: CASSLGATNTEAFF; DNA: TGTGCCAGCAGCTTAGGGGCAACGAACACTGAAGCTTTCTTT
size: -; J: TRBJ1-1; D: -; V: TRBV30; length: 14; CDR3: CAWSVRGPEQRAFF; DNA: TGTGCCTGGAGTGTACGGGGTCCGGAGCAGAGGGCTTTCTTT
size: -; J: TRBJ1-6; D: TRBD1; V: TRBV2; length: 14; CDR3: CARASRGRSSPLHF; DNA: TGTGCCAGGGCGAGCAGGGGGCGAAGTTCACCCCTCCACTTT
size: -; J: TRBJ1-1; D: TRBD1; V: TRBV29-1; length: 12; CDR3: CSATGGGTEAFF; DNA: TGCAGCGCGACAGGGGGCGGCACTGAAGCTTTCTTT
size: -; J: TRBJ2-7; D: -; V: TRBV11-2; length: 13; CDR3: CASSLGRLYEQYF; DNA: TGTGCCAGCAGCTTAGGTCGGTTGTACGAGCAGTACTTC
size: -; J: TRBJ2-3; D: -; V: TRBV7-3; length: 13; CDR3: CASSSIRGGTQYF; DNA: TGTGCCAGCAGCAGCATTAGGGGTGGGACGCAGTATTTT
size: -; J: TRBJ1-4; D: TRBD1; V: TRBV4-2; length: 16; CDR3: CASSQDPGTGSEKLFF; DNA: TGTGCCAGCAGCCAAGATCCCGGGACAGGGAGTGAAAAACTGTTTTTT
size: -; J: TRBJ2-7; D: -; V: TRBV7-2; length: 16; CDR3: CASSLGLGERIYEQYF; DNA: TGTGCCAGCAGCTTAGGACTAGGTGAAAGAATCTACGAGCAGTACTTC
size: -; J: TRBJ1-4; D: -; V: TRBV15; length: 16; CDR3: CATSLREGSGREKLFF; DNA: TGTGCCACCAGCCTTCGGGAGGGCAGCGGTAGAGAAAAACTGTTTTTT
size: -; J: TRBJ2-3; D: -; V: TRBV15; length: 17; CDR3: CATSALGGTQFTDTQYF; DNA: TGTGCCACCAGCGCCCTTGGCGGCACCCAATTCACAGATACGCAGTATTTT
size: -; J: TRBJ1-2; D: -; V: TRBV5-4; length: 15; CDR3: CASSLVGAPNYGYTF; DNA: TGTGCCAGCAGCTTGGTGGGGGCCCCTAACTATGGCTACACCTTC
size: few; J: TRBJ2-7; D: -; V: TRBV4-2; length: 17; CDR3: CASSQDFEGRRAYEQYF; DNA: TGTGCCAGCAGCCAAGATTTTGAAGGGAGGAGGGCCTACGAGCAGTACTTC
size: -; J: TRBJ1-1; D: -; V: TRBV19; length: 13; CDR3: CASTPGWGPEAFF; DNA: TGTGCCAGTACCCCAGGATGGGGGCCCGAAGCTTTCTTT
size: -; J: TRBJ1-1; D: -; V: TRBV2; length: 12; CDR3: CATRTENTEAFF; DNA: TGTGCCACCCGGACAGAGAACACTGAAGCTTTCTTT
size: -; J: TRBJ1-2; D: -; V: TRBV2; length: 16; CDR3: CASQPHEDLSVYGYTF; DNA: TGTGCCAGCCAACCGCACGAGGACTTATCCGTCTATGGCTACACCTTC
size: -; J: TRBJ2-1; D: TRBD1; V: TRBV29-1; length: 16; CDR3: CSVASWTGGLSNEQFF; DNA: TGCAGCGTCGCTTCTTGGACAGGGGGCCTCAGCAATGAGCAGTTCTTC
size: once; J: TRBJ1-2; D: TRBD1; V: TRBV2; length: 13; CDR3: CASREDRGGGYTF; DNA: TGTGCCAGCAGGGAGGACAGGGGAGGAGGCTACACCTTC
size: -; J: TRBJ2-5; D: TRBD2; V: TRBV7-2; length: 17; CDR3: CASSPGTSGGAGETQYF; DNA: TGTGCCAGCAGCCCCGGGACTAGCGGGGGGGCTGGGGAGACCCAGTACTTC
size: -; J: TRBJ1-6; D: -; V: TRBV3-1/TRBV3-2; length: 16; CDR3: CASSQVSSGYNSPLHF; DNA: TGTGCCAGCAGCCAAGTCTCCTCGGGATATAATTCACCCCTCCACTTT
size: -; J: TRBJ2-7; D: -; V: TRBV6-5; length: 14; CDR3: CASSYGRSSYEQYF; DNA: TGTGCCAGCAGTTATGGGAGAAGCTCCTACGAGCAGTACTTC
size: -; J: TRBJ1-4; D: TRBD1; V: TRBV19; length: 15; CDR3: CASSVPGQANEKLFF; DNA: TGTGCCAGTAGTGTACCGGGACAGGCAAATGAAAAACTGTTTTTT
size: -; J: TRBJ2-3; D: TRBD2; V: TRBV7-2; length: 15; CDR3: CASSRSGLGPDTQYF; DNA: TGTGCCAGCAGCAGGTCGGGACTAGGACCAGATACGCAGTATTTT
size: few; J: TRBJ1-2; D: TRBD1; V: TRBV5-1; length: 16; CDR3: CASSVGQTGVSSGYTF; DNA: TGCGCCAGCAGCGTGGGTCAAACAGGGGTCTCCTCTGGCTACACCTTC
size: -; J: TRBJ1-2; D: -; V: TRBV19; length: 14; CDR3: CASLKFGEAGSYTF; DNA: TGTGCCAGCTTGAAGTTTGGGGAAGCGGGAAGCTACACCTTC
size: -; J: TRBJ1-2; D: -; V: TRBV7-6; length: 14; CDR3: CASSLGSGAGGYTF; DNA: TGTGCCAGCAGCTTAGGTTCAGGGGCTGGTGGCTACACCTTC
size: -; J: TRBJ2-4; D: TRBD1; V: TRBV5-1; length: 16; CDR3: CASSLGPTGAGNIQYF; DNA: TGCGCCAGCAGCTTGGGGCCGACAGGGGCAGGAAACATTCAGTACTTC
size: -; J: TRBJ1-4; D: -; V: TRBV2; length: 14; CDR3: CARQGSTTNEKLFF; DNA: TGTGCCAGACAGGGTTCGACAACTAATGAAAAACTGTTTTTT